This TCR beta chain was recorded in a study of radiation and T cells in renal cell carcinoma. For the study at large: Nephrectomy followed 15 Gy stereotactic body radiation by 4 weeks. Study conclusions and caveats: Baseline intratumoral clonotype presence is unknown without pretreatment biopsies. In blood, top tumor clones expanded by 2 weeks, shrinking by 4.

This table comes from immunoSEQ multiplex PCR, and its TCRdb copy is limited to in-frame clones, with some not included. The table lists about 130,000 clones, around 81% of them singletons. Time point given: blood 2 weeks post-SBRT. Treatment noted: 15 Gy SBRT to primary tumor, nephrectomy 4 weeks later. Serial blood draws occurred at baseline and 2 and 4 weeks post-SBRT. Concerning this clone itself: Its antigen is as yet unknown.

V dropped 3 bases and J dropped 6 bases, with 19 bases sitting between them. The CDR3 is made up of 15 amino acids. The germline V gene encodes CDR1 SGDLS and CDR2 YYNGEE. The clonotype comes from a man in his fifties with renal cell carcinoma. The specimen was blood, collected from a patient whose treatment included radiotherapy and nephrectomy. The chain carries TRBV9 and TRBJ2-7; D remains ambiguous. Here the CDR3 DNA reads TGTGCCAGCAGCGATTACCCGAGTGAGGCAAGCGAGCAGTACTTC. Translating gives CASSDYPSEASEQYF.